The clone carrying this T cell receptor (beta chain) was seen once. This sample is part of a study of technical replicates of blood from several donors. TCRdb's table, derived via immunoSEQ multiplex PCR, lists solely in-frame clones and lacks some. This sample has 75,000 to 95,000 clones, with about 96% found just once. V shed 0 bases and J 10 bases; nucleotides not matched to a gene: 8. CDR1 WSHSY and CDR2 SAAADI come from the germline V gene. This CDR3 has 14 amino acids. This TCR derives from a human donor in good health. Material for sequencing was T cells isolated from PBMCs. V and J are TRBV10-2 and TRBJ2-5; 7 bases fit TRBD1. DNA for the CDR3: TGCGCCAGCAGTGAGTCTCGTACAGGGGAAGGCCAGTACTTC. Protein: CASSESRTGEGQYF.